This T cell receptor (beta chain) was sequenced during a study of blood T cells in healthy people across ages. Broader study findings: Higher diversity and more naive CD4+ cells were features of long-lived donors, compared to aged donors. Significant beta diversity loss was already apparent by age approximately 40, declining roughly linearly.

The authors ran a second PCR of 7 to 11 cycles using a sample-barcoded 5' primer and a J-beta primer mix. Every sample gave at least 2.5 million paired-end reads containing CDR3. MiXCR, run by TCRdb on the 5' RACE reads, gives a single entry per CDR3 protein. Altogether approximately 690,000 distinct CDR3 sequences are present, 45% to 65% being singletons, with the ten largest covering approximately 40%. This clonotype is a singleton in its sample. Antigen unknown. This TCR was sampled from a man aged 60-69 years in good health. Material: blood.

CDR3 in amino acids: CASSQDLDGRVNIQYF. The CDR3 region has the DNA TGTGCCAGCAGCCAAGATCTCGACGGGAGAGTAAACATTCAGTACTTC. The J gene is TRBJ2-7, the V gene TRBV4-2, with D possibly being TRBD2 (6 bases). The DNA end is more similar to TRBJ2-4, so the J call may be wrong. The CDR3 sequence is 16 residues long. Germline CDR1 and CDR2: LGHNA and YNFKEQ.